This TCR beta chain was retrieved from a study of cytomegalovirus exposure and HLA in healthy donors. General study results and limits: Roughly uniform depth of sequencing across donors was assumed in presence/absence analyses. Most CMV-associated TCR beta chains appeared HLA-restricted in a later analysis. For most TCR beta V segments, an earlier analysis put the productive rate at about 87% or about 30% of the time.

In the case of this clone: Its antigen is still unknown.

PCR amplification relied on 60 Vbeta primers (plus 13 Jbeta primers). Source study methods: Among the unique TCR beta chains that a later analysis counted, around 82 million in all, 10 million to 11 million were shared. TCRdb keeps only in-frame clones here, not all; method: immunoSEQ multiplex PCR. Clone size and the V and J calls come from that table; the DNA yielded D and trimming. The sample has 200,000 to 250,000 clones; 75% to 90% are singletons. CDR3 length equals 14 residues. The V gene's germline CDR1 is SGDLS and CDR2 YYNGEE. Trimming took off 4 bases at V and 8 bases at J, with 16 bases between the two ends.

The source material was PBMCs. The receptor comes from a boy younger than 10 in good health and CMV-seronegative. The chain carries TRBV9 and TRBJ1-3, with D possibly being TRBD1 (6 bases). The CDR3 region is CASSPEGRGDTIYF. DNA for the CDR3: TGTGCCAGCAGCCCCGAGGGCAGGGGAGACACCATATATTTT.